The present entry profiles one T cell receptor beta chain with its context. Its antigen is not identified. A much larger clone sits a single nucleotide away, making a read error possible. Broader study findings: Tumor-infiltrating Treg TCR alpha and beta sequences overlapped most with tumor naive CD4+ T cells, then blood naive.

MiXCR, run by TCRdb on the 5' RACE reads, gives a single entry per CDR3 protein. The sample lists 34,000 or so distinct CDR3 sequences; roughly 27% were seen once. The CDR3 has 16 residues. CDR1 and CDR2 (germline): MGHRA, YSYEKL. Treg sorting used a CD4+CD25+CD127-/low gate. The receptor was isolated from a female donor with breast cancer. The chain carries TRBV4-1 and TRBJ2-1, with D possibly being TRBD2 (6 bases). Material for sequencing was tumor-infiltrating Tregs sorted from the breast tumor. CDR3 bases: TGCGCCGGCAGCCAAGTCACGGCCGGCGGGAAGGCTGAGCAGTTCTTC. Its protein is CAGSQVTAGGKAEQFF.